This entry concerns a single TCR beta chain. Clones were sequenced by immunoSEQ multiplex PCR, and TCRdb holds only the in-frame ones, with some missing. The table shows roughly 92,000 clones, with approximately 90% occurring only once. CDR1 is SGHTA and CDR2 is FQGNSA in the germline V gene. The CDR3 contains 13 residues. The ends were cut back, 0 bases at V and 5 bases at J, with 8 bases in the middle. This entry belongs to a study of blood T cell repertoires in COVID-19. Whole-study context: COVID-19 samples, acute and convalescent, were from the United States, Italy and Spain.

The chain employs TRBV7-2 and TRBJ2-7; no clear D gene. Sequenced: peripheral blood. The source of this sequence is a man between 45 and 60 years old with acute or convalescent COVID-19. CDR3 sequence: CASSLAPNHEQYF. DNA for the CDR3: TGTGCCAGCAGCTTAGCCCCTAACCACGAGCAGTACTTC. Full variable domain (rest looked up from reference TRBV7-2 and TRBJ2-7): GAGVSQSPSNKVTEKGKDVELRCDPISGHTALYWYRQSLGQGLEFLIYFQGNSAPDKSGLPSDRFSAERTGGSVSTLTIQRTQQEDSAVYLCASSLAPNHEQYFGPGTRLTVT.